A selection of T cell receptor beta chains follows, all from one sample in a study of T cell responses to AZD1222 COVID-19 vaccine. The protocol was immunoSEQ multiplex PCR, while the TCRdb copy is restricted to in-frame clones and leaves out a portion. The table lists nearly 100,000 clones, roughly 84% of them singletons. This material consisted of peripheral blood, taken on day 0 of AZD1222 vaccination. The receptors were sampled from an adult in good health. The CDR3 runs from the conserved cysteine through the conserved F or W. The order of the fields is clone size, D gene, V gene, J gene, CDR3 protein, CDR3 DNA. A D gene is named only where the DNA matches it firmly. Clone size is given for some rows only: seen once, a few or many times, or a class if the clone is expanded.

clone size: .; D gene: .; V gene: TRBV10-3; J gene: TRBJ1-5; CDR3 protein: CAIKSREDQPQHF; CDR3 DNA: TGTGCCATCAAGTCCAGGGAGGATCAGCCCCAGCATTTT
clone size: .; D gene: .; V gene: TRBV11-3; J gene: TRBJ1-6; CDR3 protein: CASSFEPYNSPLHF; CDR3 DNA: TGTGCCAGCAGCTTCGAGCCTTACAATTCACCCCTCCACTTT
clone size: .; D gene: .; V gene: TRBV6-5; J gene: TRBJ2-7; CDR3 protein: CASSYSWGENYEQYF; CDR3 DNA: TGTGCCAGCAGTTACTCTTGGGGGGAGAACTACGAGCAGTACTTC
clone size: .; D gene: .; V gene: TRBV7-2; J gene: TRBJ1-1; CDR3 protein: CASSYGVGAAFF; CDR3 DNA: TGTGCCAGCAGCTATGGGGTGGGTGCTGCTTTCTTT
clone size: .; D gene: .; V gene: TRBV6-5; J gene: TRBJ1-4; CDR3 protein: CASSRGGTNEKLFF; CDR3 DNA: TGTGCCAGTTCTAGAGGGGGGACTAATGAAAAACTGTTTTTT
clone size: once; D gene: .; V gene: TRBV27; J gene: TRBJ1-2; CDR3 protein: CASSLLQGYGYTF; CDR3 DNA: TGTGCCAGCAGTTTATTACAGGGTTATGGCTACACCTTC
clone size: .; D gene: TRBD1; V gene: TRBV18; J gene: TRBJ1-6; CDR3 protein: CASSSDRENSPLHF; CDR3 DNA: TGTGCCAGCTCGAGTGACAGGGAGAATTCACCCCTCCACTTT
clone size: .; D gene: TRBD1; V gene: TRBV7-9; J gene: TRBJ1-2; CDR3 protein: CASSPEGGLANYGYTF; CDR3 DNA: TGTGCCAGCAGCCCCGAAGGGGGCCTAGCTAACTATGGCTACACCTTC
clone size: .; D gene: TRBD1; V gene: TRBV23-1; J gene: TRBJ2-7; CDR3 protein: CASSQYGTVSYEQYF; CDR3 DNA: TGCGCCAGCAGTCAATATGGGACAGTTTCCTACGAGCAGTACTTC
clone size: .; D gene: .; V gene: TRBV5-1; J gene: TRBJ1-5; CDR3 protein: CASSLGARQPQHF; CDR3 DNA: TGCGCCAGCAGCTTGGGGGCTAGGCAGCCCCAGCATTTT
clone size: .; D gene: .; V gene: TRBV19; J gene: TRBJ1-2; CDR3 protein: CASRPLRDYGYTF; CDR3 DNA: TGTGCCAGTAGGCCCCTTCGGGACTATGGCTACACCTTC
clone size: .; D gene: .; V gene: TRBV18; J gene: TRBJ1-1; CDR3 protein: CASSLHRDLLSTNTEAFF; CDR3 DNA: TGTGCCAGCTCACTACATAGGGACCTCCTATCTACGAACACTGAAGCTTTCTTT
clone size: .; D gene: .; V gene: TRBV12-5; J gene: TRBJ1-5; CDR3 protein: CASGLAGYSNQPQHF; CDR3 DNA: TGTGCTAGTGGTTTGGCAGGGTATAGCAATCAGCCCCAGCATTTT
clone size: .; D gene: .; V gene: TRBV3-1/TRBV3-2; J gene: TRBJ1-2; CDR3 protein: CASRGGSF; CDR3 DNA: TGTGCCAGCAGGGGAGGGAGCTTC
clone size: .; D gene: .; V gene: TRBV15; J gene: TRBJ1-1; CDR3 protein: CATSREVWGGDTEAFF; CDR3 DNA: TGTGCCACCAGCAGAGAAGTGTGGGGGGGTGACACTGAAGCTTTCTTT
clone size: .; D gene: .; V gene: TRBV20-1; J gene: TRBJ1-3; CDR3 protein: CSASTGTGNTIYF; CDR3 DNA: TGCAGTGCTAGTACGGGGACTGGAAACACCATATATTTT
clone size: .; D gene: TRBD2; V gene: TRBV7-2; J gene: TRBJ2-5; CDR3 protein: CASSKTSGGQETQYF; CDR3 DNA: TGTGCCAGCAGCAAGACTAGCGGGGGGCAAGAGACCCAGTACTTC
clone size: .; D gene: .; V gene: TRBV7-2; J gene: TRBJ1-1; CDR3 protein: CASSLWSTGSNTEAFF; CDR3 DNA: TGTGCCAGCAGCTTATGGAGTACGGGGTCGAACACTGAAGCTTTCTTT
clone size: .; D gene: TRBD2; V gene: TRBV9; J gene: TRBJ2-3; CDR3 protein: CASSVDGGERNTQYF; CDR3 DNA: TGTGCCAGCAGCGTAGACGGGGGGGAGCGGAATACGCAGTATTTT
clone size: once; D gene: .; V gene: TRBV6-1; J gene: TRBJ1-2; CDR3 protein: CASSERWQTYGYTF; CDR3 DNA: TGTGCCAGCAGTGAAAGGTGGCAGACCTATGGCTACACCTTC
clone size: .; D gene: .; V gene: TRBV12-5; J gene: TRBJ1-5; CDR3 protein: CASGLVPSQPQHF; CDR3 DNA: TGTGCTAGTGGTTTGGTACCCAGTCAGCCCCAGCATTTT
clone size: .; D gene: TRBD1; V gene: TRBV7-9; J gene: TRBJ1-2; CDR3 protein: CASSPSVRGNYGYTF; CDR3 DNA: TGTGCCAGCAGCCCCTCGGTCAGGGGGAACTATGGCTACACCTTC
clone size: .; D gene: TRBD2; V gene: TRBV30; J gene: TRBJ2-2; CDR3 protein: CAWRGRGKNTGELFF; CDR3 DNA: TGTGCCTGGAGGGGGCGGGGGAAGAACACCGGGGAGCTGTTTTTT
clone size: once; D gene: .; V gene: TRBV19; J gene: TRBJ1-6; CDR3 protein: CASSLYNSPLHF; CDR3 DNA: TGTGCCAGTAGTCTCTATAATTCACCCCTCCACTTT
clone size: .; D gene: .; V gene: TRBV11-3; J gene: TRBJ1-2; CDR3 protein: CASSGPSNYGYTF; CDR3 DNA: TGTGCCAGCAGCGGGCCCTCTAACTATGGCTACACCTTC
clone size: .; D gene: .; V gene: TRBV5-6; J gene: TRBJ1-1; CDR3 protein: CASSLRGPPEAFF; CDR3 DNA: TGTGCCAGCAGCTTGAGGGGCCCTCCCGAAGCTTTCTTT
clone size: .; D gene: .; V gene: TRBV6-2/TRBV6-3; J gene: TRBJ1-2; CDR3 protein: CASSYLMREPNYGYTF; CDR3 DNA: TGTGCCAGCAGTTATTTGATGCGGGAGCCTAATTATGGCTACACCTTC
clone size: .; D gene: .; V gene: TRBV19; J gene: TRBJ2-1; CDR3 protein: CASNPKGSYNEQFF; CDR3 DNA: TGTGCCAGTAACCCCAAGGGATCCTACAATGAGCAGTTCTTC
clone size: .; D gene: .; V gene: TRBV7-9; J gene: TRBJ1-3; CDR3 protein: CASTIAGARSGNTIYF; CDR3 DNA: TGTGCCAGCACCATTGCGGGGGCCCGCTCTGGAAACACCATATATTTT
clone size: .; D gene: .; V gene: TRBV28; J gene: TRBJ1-2; CDR3 protein: CASSPPRDKVDGYTF; CDR3 DNA: TGTGCCAGCAGTCCACCAAGAGATAAAGTGGATGGCTACACCTTC
clone size: .; D gene: .; V gene: TRBV19; J gene: TRBJ1-2; CDR3 protein: CASRGDGYTF; CDR3 DNA: TGTGCCAGTAGAGGGGACGGCTACACCTTC
clone size: .; D gene: .; V gene: TRBV19; J gene: TRBJ1-1; CDR3 protein: CASRGGVENTEAFF; CDR3 DNA: TGTGCTTCCCGGGGGGGTGTGGAGAACACTGAAGCTTTCTTT
clone size: .; D gene: TRBD1; V gene: TRBV5-1; J gene: TRBJ1-2; CDR3 protein: CASSWDRGDYGYTF; CDR3 DNA: TGCGCCAGCAGCTGGGACAGGGGCGACTATGGCTACACCTTC
clone size: .; D gene: .; V gene: TRBV6-6; J gene: TRBJ1-2; CDR3 protein: CASSYSGGSRGYTF; CDR3 DNA: TGTGCCAGCAGTTACTCGGGCGGGTCCCGTGGCTACACCTTC
clone size: .; D gene: TRBD1; V gene: TRBV2; J gene: TRBJ2-7; CDR3 protein: CASCAEGGGYEQYF; CDR3 DNA: TGTGCCAGCTGCGCCGAAGGGGGCGGTTACGAGCAGTACTTC
clone size: .; D gene: TRBD2; V gene: TRBV7-2; J gene: TRBJ2-5; CDR3 protein: CASSRGTSGYQETQYF; CDR3 DNA: TGTGCCAGCAGCCGCGGGACTAGCGGGTACCAAGAGACCCAGTACTTC
clone size: .; D gene: .; V gene: TRBV21-1; J gene: TRBJ1-1; CDR3 protein: CASSSAANNTEAFF; CDR3 DNA: TGTGCCAGCAGCTCGGCAGCGAATAACACTGAAGCTTTCTTT
clone size: .; D gene: .; V gene: TRBV30; J gene: TRBJ2-7; CDR3 protein: CACWAGVGGYEQYF; CDR3 DNA: TGTGCCTGTTGGGCTGGAGTGGGCGGGTACGAGCAGTACTTC
clone size: .; D gene: .; V gene: TRBV7-9; J gene: TRBJ1-2; CDR3 protein: CASSFSENYGYTF; CDR3 DNA: TGTGCCAGCAGCTTCTCAGAGAACTATGGCTACACCTTC
clone size: .; D gene: .; V gene: TRBV9; J gene: TRBJ2-3; CDR3 protein: CASSPRDSPDTQYF; CDR3 DNA: TGTGCCAGCAGCCCCCGGGACTCCCCCGATACGCAGTATTTT
clone size: .; D gene: .; V gene: TRBV10-3; J gene: TRBJ2-3; CDR3 protein: CASAGSFGDTQYF; CDR3 DNA: TGTGCATCGGCGGGGTCTTTTGGAGATACGCAGTATTTT
clone size: .; D gene: TRBD2; V gene: TRBV4-2; J gene: TRBJ2-1; CDR3 protein: CASSLGLAGGQSYNEQFF; CDR3 DNA: TGTGCCAGCAGCCTGGGACTAGCGGGGGGCCAGTCCTACAATGAGCAGTTCTTC
clone size: .; D gene: .; V gene: TRBV24-1; J gene: TRBJ1-3; CDR3 protein: CATSDSGSSGNTIYF; CDR3 DNA: TGTGCCACCAGTGATTCCGGGAGCTCTGGAAACACCATATATTTT
clone size: .; D gene: TRBD1; V gene: TRBV6-1; J gene: TRBJ2-1; CDR3 protein: CASSEGQGGNNEQFF; CDR3 DNA: TGTGCCAGCAGTGAGGGACAGGGGGGGAACAATGAGCAGTTCTTC
clone size: .; D gene: .; V gene: TRBV6-2/TRBV6-3; J gene: TRBJ2-7; CDR3 protein: CASSLSRQVGEQYF; CDR3 DNA: TGTGCCAGCAGTTTGTCCAGACAGGTCGGCGAGCAGTACTTC
clone size: .; D gene: TRBD1; V gene: TRBV7-6; J gene: TRBJ1-2; CDR3 protein: CASSEGTGNYGYTF; CDR3 DNA: TGTGCCAGCAGCGAAGGGACAGGGAACTATGGCTACACCTTC
clone size: .; D gene: .; V gene: TRBV6-6; J gene: TRBJ1-6; CDR3 protein: CASTLGLNSYNSPLHF; CDR3 DNA: TGTGCCAGCACCCTGGGACTGAACTCCTATAATTCACCCCTCCACTTT
clone size: .; D gene: .; V gene: TRBV5-1; J gene: TRBJ2-7; CDR3 protein: CASSLSGYEQYF; CDR3 DNA: TGCGCCAGCAGCTTGAGCGGGTACGAGCAGTACTTC
clone size: .; D gene: .; V gene: TRBV15; J gene: TRBJ1-1; CDR3 protein: CATGPGGSSRTEAFF; CDR3 DNA: TGTGCCACCGGTCCTGGGGGGAGTAGTCGCACTGAAGCTTTCTTT
clone size: .; D gene: TRBD2; V gene: TRBV4-2; J gene: TRBJ2-3; CDR3 protein: CASSPTSGGHTDTQYF; CDR3 DNA: TGTGCCAGCAGCCCGACTAGCGGGGGCCACACAGATACGCAGTATTTT
clone size: .; D gene: .; V gene: TRBV11-3; J gene: TRBJ2-2; CDR3 protein: CASSMGRGQTGELFF; CDR3 DNA: TGTGCCAGCAGCATGGGGAGAGGGCAAACCGGGGAGCTGTTTTTT
clone size: .; D gene: .; V gene: TRBV5-8; J gene: TRBJ1-5; CDR3 protein: CASSFNRPSNQPQHF; CDR3 DNA: TGTGCCAGCAGCTTCAACCGTCCTAGCAATCAGCCCCAGCATTTT
clone size: once; D gene: .; V gene: TRBV19; J gene: TRBJ1-6; CDR3 protein: CASMATESSPLHF; CDR3 DNA: TGTGCCAGTATGGCAACTGAATCTTCACCCCTCCACTTT
clone size: .; D gene: .; V gene: TRBV7-2; J gene: TRBJ1-3; CDR3 protein: CASSLQGRNTIYF; CDR3 DNA: TGTGCCAGCAGCTTACAGGGGAGAAACACCATATATTTT
clone size: .; D gene: TRBD2; V gene: TRBV20-1; J gene: TRBJ2-5; CDR3 protein: CSASLSGGAGETQYF; CDR3 DNA: TGCAGTGCTAGTCTTAGCGGGGGGGCCGGGGAGACCCAGTACTTC
clone size: once; D gene: .; V gene: TRBV29-1; J gene: TRBJ2-5; CDR3 protein: CSVVSGQETQYF; CDR3 DNA: TGCAGCGTTGTATCGGGGCAAGAGACCCAGTACTTC
clone size: .; D gene: TRBD1; V gene: TRBV7-9; J gene: TRBJ1-1; CDR3 protein: CASSLGDRGLKTEAFF; CDR3 DNA: TGTGCCAGCAGCTTAGGGGACAGGGGGCTCAAAACTGAAGCTTTCTTT
clone size: .; D gene: TRBD1; V gene: TRBV4-2; J gene: TRBJ1-1; CDR3 protein: CASSQVSDRYTEAFF; CDR3 DNA: TGTGCCAGCAGCCAAGTCTCGGACAGGTACACTGAAGCTTTCTTT
clone size: .; D gene: .; V gene: TRBV6-5; J gene: TRBJ1-1; CDR3 protein: CASSRVGSTEAFF; CDR3 DNA: TGTGCCAGCAGTAGAGTAGGGAGCACTGAAGCTTTCTTT
clone size: few; D gene: .; V gene: TRBV30; J gene: TRBJ1-4; CDR3 protein: CAWSETTNEKLFF; CDR3 DNA: TGTGCCTGGAGTGAAACAACTAATGAAAAACTGTTTTTT